The 27 T cell receptor beta chains below come from one sample, sequenced in a study of blood T cell repertoires in COVID-19 (dated by TCRdb to 2018 to 2020). The library relied on the immunoSEQ multiplex PCR assay. In TCRdb, the immuneACCESS table is reduced to in-frame sequences with V and J assigned. These tables do not hold every clone; where another copy was compared, an unresolved V gene accounts for under half, and the others remain unexplained. In all, the sample holds 90,000 to 120,000 clones, and 89% of those were seen once. The ten largest clones represent 4.9% of the sample. Sequencing used peripheral blood. These TCRs come from a man in his forties with active or convalescent COVID-19.

The CDR3 loop is CASSLNGRGIGETQYF. CDR3 DNA: TGTGCCAGCAGCTTAAATGGCAGGGGAATAGGAGAGACCCAGTACTTC. V is TRBV7-3 and J is TRBJ2-5, with D maybe TRBD1 (6 bases). The CDR3 totals 16 residues. Germline loops: CDR1 SGHTA, CDR2 FQGTGA. Trimming left V 1 base short and J 4 bases short, with 16 bases between.

The J gene is TRBJ2-1, the V gene TRBV29-1; D not certain. V was pared by 3 bases and J by 3 bases, with 12 bases between. This CDR3 comprises 14 residues. From germline, CDR1 is SQVTM and CDR2 ANQGSEA. The CDR3 protein is CSVEIDPGYNEQFF. As DNA, the CDR3 is TGCAGCGTTGAGATTGACCCGGGCTACAATGAGCAGTTCTTC.

The chain combines TRBV5-1 with TRBJ2-7, with TRBD1 as a possible D gene (5 bases). The CDR3 loop spans 15 amino acids. The V gene lost 4 bases and the J gene lost 0 bases, with 14 bases spanning the gap. Germline loops: CDR1 SGHRS, CDR2 YFSETQ. The CDR3 protein is CASSADRTISYEQYF. The CDR3 region has the DNA TGCGCCAGCAGCGCCGACAGAACTATCTCCTACGAGCAGTACTTC.

The rearrangement uses TRBV11-2 and TRBJ2-7; 7 bases align to TRBD1. V trimming: 3 bases; J trimming: 6 bases; junction bases outside the gene matches: 11. This CDR3 contains 15 residues. In germline, CDR1 is SGHAT, CDR2 FQNNGV. The chain's CDR3 is CASSFGTATTLEQYF. For the CDR3, the DNA is TGTGCCAGCAGCTTCGGGACAGCAACCACCCTCGAGCAGTACTTC.

The CDR3 bases are TGTGCCAGCAGCTTGACCCGACTAGCGGGAGGCCCCACCGGGGAGCTGTTTTTT. Its protein product is CASSLTRLAGGPTGELFF. V and J are TRBV11-2 and TRBJ2-2, with 13 bases identical to TRBD2. Germline V gives CDR1 SGHAT, CDR2 FQNNGV. The CDR3 is 18 amino acids. V lost 3 bases, J lost 4 bases, and 8 bases stayed unmatched.

In its sample, this clone was seen a few times. V and J are TRBV3-1 (or the pseudogene TRBV3-2) and TRBJ1-6; D gene uncertain. The germline CDR1 and CDR2 sequences are LGHDT and YNNKEL (reference sequence). The CDR3 has 16 amino acids. The germline V and J ends were trimmed by 6 bases and 0 bases, with 12 bases remaining between them. The CDR3 nucleotides read TGTGCCAGCAGTTCAGTCCGAAGCTCCTATAATTCACCCCTCCACTTT. Its translation is CASSSVRSSYNSPLHF.

The chain has TRBV2 and TRBJ1-5; 9 bases are shared with TRBD1. CDR1 and CDR2 from the germline V gene are SNHLY and FYNNEI. V gave up 7 bases and J gave up 7 bases; unmatched junction bases: 8. This CDR3 is built from 14 residues. CDR3 DNA sequence: TGTGCCAGCACTCCCGGGACAGGGAGCCAGCCCCAGCATTTT. It codes for CASTPGTGSQPQHF.

This chain joins TRBV3-1 (or the pseudogene TRBV3-2) and TRBJ2-3, with D possibly TRBD2 on 7 matching bases. CDR3 length equals 16 residues. The V end was cut by 0 bases, the J end by 0 bases, with 10 bases between. Germline V gene data show CDR1 as LGHDT and CDR2 as YNNKEL (reference sequence). The CDR3 loop reads CASSQDWGGSTDTQYF. CDR3 sequence (DNA): TGTGCCAGCAGCCAAGACTGGGGGGGCAGCACAGATACGCAGTATTTT.

This clone was detected once. The V and J genes are TRBV11-2 and TRBJ2-7; TRBD1 agrees at 7 bases. CDR3 size: 18 residues. The J segment lost 2 bases and the V segment lost 5 bases, leaving 18 bases of the junction unmatched. Germline assignment: CDR1 SGHAT and CDR2 FQNNGV. In nucleotides, the CDR3 is TGTGCCAGCAGCACACCCGTTGGGACAGCGAATGTGGCCTACGAGCAGTACTTC. Its translation: CASSTPVGTANVAYEQYF.

The chain combines TRBV10-3 with TRBJ1-1; TRBD1 agrees at 8 bases. In germline, CDR1 is ENHRY, CDR2 SYGVKD. This CDR3 is built from 14 residues. With V trimmed by 8 bases and J by 1 base, 6 bases remained unmatched. CDR3 loop: CAIREGTGNTEAFF. The CDR3 DNA sequence: TGTGCCATCCGAGAGGGGACAGGGAACACTGAAGCTTTCTTT.

The genes are TRBV14 and TRBJ2-2; D remains unclear. Germline loops: CDR1 SGHDN, CDR2 FVKESK. This CDR3 contains 15 residues. The V gene lost 3 bases and the J gene lost 3 bases, with 11 bases spanning the gap. CDR3 DNA: TGTGCCAGCAGCCAGGATAGCAGACACACCGGGGAGCTGTTTTTT. Translated, it gives CASSQDSRHTGELFF.

The V and J genes are TRBV10-3 and TRBJ1-2; a weak D match, TRBD1 (6 bases). Germline V CDR1 and CDR2: ENHRY, SYGVKD. The CDR3 spans 13 residues. Trimming removed 6 bases at V and 5 bases at J, with 13 bases between. CDR3 loop: CAISQDSRYGYTF. DNA for the CDR3: TGTGCCATCAGCCAGGACAGCCGATATGGCTACACCTTC.

The chain carries TRBV7-8 and TRBJ1-1, with unresolved D. The CDR3 extends over 15 amino acids. The V end lost 5 bases, the J end lost 0 bases, and 13 bases lay between the germline ends. Germline V lookup: CDR1 SGHVS, CDR2 FQNEAQ. The CDR3 reads CASSLSQTLNTEAFF. CDR3 nucleotides: TGTGCCAGCAGCCTCTCCCAGACTCTGAACACTGAAGCTTTCTTT. The variable domain in full, with the rest retrieved from reference TRBV7-8 and TRBJ1-1, is GAGVSQSPRYKVAKRGQDVALRCDPISGHVSLFWYQQALGQGPEFLTYFQNEAQLDKSGLPSDRFFAERPEGSVSTLKIQRTQQEDSAVYLCASSLSQTLNTEAFFGQGTRLTVV.

J is TRBJ1-2 and V is TRBV28, with 7 bases matching TRBD1. Looked up from germline, CDR1 is MDHEN and CDR2 is SYDVKM. CDR3 length: 14 residues. The V and J ends lost 2 bases and 4 bases, in that order; junction bases with no gene match: 4. For the CDR3, the DNA is TGTGCCAGCAGTTTAGTAGACAGGGTCTATGGCTACACCTTC. Its protein is CASSLVDRVYGYTF.

V and J are TRBV27 and TRBJ2-7, with D perhaps TRBD1 (6 bases). Germline assignment: CDR1 MNHEY and CDR2 SMNVEV (reference sequence). The CDR3 has 13 amino acids. Trimming took off 6 bases at V and 5 bases at J, with 14 bases between the two ends. CDR3 sequence: CASSLTRGHEQYF. CDR3 DNA sequence: TGTGCCAGCAGCTTAACCAGGGGTCACGAGCAGTACTTC.

The chain uses TRBV20-1 and TRBJ1-1; perhaps TRBD1 as D (6 bases). The germline V gene encodes CDR1 DFQATT and CDR2 SNEGSKA (reference sequence). V lost 8 bases to trimming and J lost 7 bases, with 14 bases between them. The CDR3 is 11 amino acids. Written as DNA, the CDR3 is TGCAGTCCGGGACAATTATTTGAAGCTTTCTTT. It translates to CSPGQLFEAFF.

The rearrangement links TRBV10-3 to TRBJ1-2; 8 bases agree with TRBD1. Per the germline V gene, CDR1 is ENHRY and CDR2 is SYGVKD. The CDR3 length is 15 residues. The junction had 11 bases not matched to a gene; V was cut back by 6 bases and J by 5 bases. The CDR3 region is CAIRVQGAKRYGYTF. The CDR3 DNA reads TGTGCCATCAGAGTTCAGGGGGCGAAGAGATATGGCTACACCTTC.

The V call is TRBV6-6, the J call TRBJ1-2, with D unclear. Germline CDR1 is MNHNY and CDR2 is SVGAGI (reference sequence). Trimming removed 4 bases from V and 5 bases from J, with 11 bases in between. The CDR3 is made up of 13 amino acids. The CDR3 nucleotides are TGTGCCAGCAGTTTCTCCGACATTTATGGCTACACCTTC. Protein: CASSFSDIYGYTF.

The V and J genes are TRBV6-5 and TRBJ2-1, with 15 bases lining up with TRBD2. The J segment lost 8 bases and the V segment lost 10 bases, leaving 3 bases of the junction unmatched. Germline assignment: CDR1 MNHEY and CDR2 SVGAGI. CDR3 length: 13 residues. The CDR3 nucleotides are TGTGCCACGCGGACTAGCGGGAGGGATGAGCAGTTCTTC. Translation gives CATRTSGRDEQFF.

The chain links TRBV4-2 to TRBJ2-3, with 7 bases aligning to TRBD2. The CDR3 length is 15 residues. Germline CDR1 and CDR2: LGHNA and YNFKEQ. J was trimmed by 0 bases and V by 2 bases; bases with no gene match: 2. CDR3 DNA sequence: TGTGCCAGCAGCCAACGGGGGGAAAGCACAGATACGCAGTATTTT. Encoded protein: CASSQRGESTDTQYF.

The chain links TRBV6-1 to TRBJ2-5; possibly TRBD1 for D (5 bases). CDR1 and CDR2 from the germline V gene are MNHNS and SASEGT. The ends were cut back, 2 bases at V and 1 base at J, with 8 bases in the middle. The CDR3 is made up of 14 amino acids. The CDR3 is CASSELTAQETQYF. CDR3 DNA: TGTGCCAGCAGTGAATTGACAGCCCAAGAGACCCAGTACTTC.

The chain combines TRBV7-6 with TRBJ1-4; 7 nucleotides agree with TRBD1. This CDR3 is built from 15 residues. The junction had 1 base not matched to a gene; V was cut back by 3 bases and J by 0 bases. Germline CDR1 is SGHVS and CDR2 is FNYEAQ. In nucleotides, the CDR3 is TGTGCCAGCAGCTTTCAGGGGGCAACTAATGAAAAACTGTTTTTT. Its translation: CASSFQGATNEKLFF.

The chain joins TRBV4-1 to TRBJ1-2, with 10 bases fitting TRBD1. CDR3 length: 17 amino acids. Germline CDR1 is MGHRA and CDR2 is YSYEKL. The junction had 13 bases not matched to a gene; V was cut back by 5 bases and J by 4 bases. The CDR3 nucleotides read TGCGCCAGCAGCTTTGAGACAGGGGGCGGACTGATCTATGGCTACACCTTC. Translated: CASSFETGGGLIYGYTF.

V is TRBV18 and J is TRBJ1-2; D is unresolved. Germline V gene sequence: CDR1 KGHSH, CDR2 LQKENI. Trimming took 6 bases from V and 5 from J, leaving 13 bases between them. The CDR3 runs 13 residues. Here the CDR3 reads CASSPRAEYGYTF. The CDR3 nucleotides read TGTGCCAGCTCTCCGCGGGCTGAATATGGCTACACCTTC.

This clone has a single count. The rearrangement links TRBV15 to TRBJ2-2, with 14 bases that match TRBD2. The CDR3 totals 13 residues. Germline V gene sequence: CDR1 LNHNV, CDR2 YYDKDF (reference sequence). With V trimmed by 11 bases and J by 7 bases, 3 bases remained unmatched. CDR3 residues: CASGLAGVGELFF. DNA for the CDR3: TGTGCCTCGGGACTAGCGGGAGTCGGGGAGCTGTTTTTT.

This chain uses TRBV27 with TRBJ2-3, with D perhaps matching TRBD2 (6 bases). CDR3 length equals 12 residues. The V gene lost 6 bases and the J gene lost 6 bases, with 10 bases spanning the gap. The germline CDR1 and CDR2 sequences are MNHEY and SMNVEV (reference sequence). The DNA of the CDR3 is TGTGCCAGCAGCCGCCTAGCGGATACGCAGTATTTT. Translating it yields CASSRLADTQYF.

The chain employs TRBV9 and TRBJ2-7; 11 bases match TRBD2. The CDR3 contains 15 residues. Germline values: CDR1 SGDLS, CDR2 YYNGEE. V shed 3 bases and J 1 base; nucleotides not matched to a gene: 3. CDR3 residues: CASSGGLAESYEQYF. CDR3 sequence (DNA): TGTGCCAGCAGCGGGGGACTAGCGGAGTCCTACGAGCAGTACTTC. Combining the CDR3 with reference TRBV9 and TRBJ2-7 gives the whole variable domain DSGVTQTPKHLITATGQRVTLRCSPRSGDLSVYWYQQSLDQGLQFLIQYYNGEERAKGNILERFSAQQFPDLHSELNLSSLELGDSALYFCASSGGLAESYEQYFGPGTRLTVT.